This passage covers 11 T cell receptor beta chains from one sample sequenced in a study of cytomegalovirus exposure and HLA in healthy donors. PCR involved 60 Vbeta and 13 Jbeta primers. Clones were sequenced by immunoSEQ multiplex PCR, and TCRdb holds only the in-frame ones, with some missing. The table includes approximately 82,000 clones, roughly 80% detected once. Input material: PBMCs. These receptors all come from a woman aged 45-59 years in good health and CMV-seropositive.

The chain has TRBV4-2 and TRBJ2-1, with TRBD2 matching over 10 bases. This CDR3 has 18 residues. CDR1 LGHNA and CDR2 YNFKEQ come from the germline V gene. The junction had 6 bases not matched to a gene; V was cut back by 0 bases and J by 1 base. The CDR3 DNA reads TGTGCCAGCAGCCAAGATAGGGGAGCGGGAGGGTCCTACAATGAGCAGTTCTTC. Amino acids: CASSQDRGAGGSYNEQFF.

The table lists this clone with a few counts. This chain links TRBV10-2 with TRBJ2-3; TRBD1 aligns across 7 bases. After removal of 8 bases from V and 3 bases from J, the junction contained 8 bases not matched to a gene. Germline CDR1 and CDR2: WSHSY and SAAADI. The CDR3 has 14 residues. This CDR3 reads CASRRDRDTDTQYF. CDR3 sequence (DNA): TGCGCCAGCCGCCGGGACAGAGATACAGATACGCAGTATTTT.

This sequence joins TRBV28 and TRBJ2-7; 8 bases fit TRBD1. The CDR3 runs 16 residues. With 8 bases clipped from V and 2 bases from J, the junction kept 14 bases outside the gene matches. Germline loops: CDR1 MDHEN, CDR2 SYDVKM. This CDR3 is CASGGSGTGKAYEQYF. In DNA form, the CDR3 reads TGTGCCAGCGGGGGATCCGGGACAGGAAAGGCCTACGAGCAGTACTTC.

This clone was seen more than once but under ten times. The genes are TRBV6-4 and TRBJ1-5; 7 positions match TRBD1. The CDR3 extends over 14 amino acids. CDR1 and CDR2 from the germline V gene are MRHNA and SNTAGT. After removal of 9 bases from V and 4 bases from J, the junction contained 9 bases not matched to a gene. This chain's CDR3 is CARNGQEQNQPQHF. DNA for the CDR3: TGTGCCAGAAACGGACAGGAGCAGAATCAGCCCCAGCATTTT.

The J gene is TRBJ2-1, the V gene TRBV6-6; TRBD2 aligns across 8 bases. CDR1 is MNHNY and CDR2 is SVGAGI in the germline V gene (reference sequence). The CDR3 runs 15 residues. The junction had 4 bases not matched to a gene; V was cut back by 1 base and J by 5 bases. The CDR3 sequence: CASSYLGLADNEQFF. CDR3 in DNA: TGTGCCAGCAGTTACTTAGGACTAGCAGACAATGAGCAGTTCTTC.

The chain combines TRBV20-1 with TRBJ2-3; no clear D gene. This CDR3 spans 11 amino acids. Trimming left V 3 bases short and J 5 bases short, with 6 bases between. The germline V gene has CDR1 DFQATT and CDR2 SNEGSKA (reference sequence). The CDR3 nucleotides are TGCAGTGCTAGGACTGGAGATACGCAGTATTTT. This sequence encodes CSARTGDTQYF.

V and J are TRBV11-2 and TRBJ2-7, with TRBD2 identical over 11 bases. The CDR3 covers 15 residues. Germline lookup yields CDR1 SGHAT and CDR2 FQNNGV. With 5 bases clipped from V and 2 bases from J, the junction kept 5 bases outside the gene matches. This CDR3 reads CASSPGTSGPYEQYF. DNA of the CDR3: TGTGCCAGCAGCCCCGGGACTAGCGGCCCCTACGAGCAGTACTTC. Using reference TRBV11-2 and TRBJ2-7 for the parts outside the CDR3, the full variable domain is EAGVAQSPRYKIIEKRQSVAFWCNPISGHATLYWYQQILGQGPKLLIQFQNNGVVDDSQLPKDRFSAERLKGVDSTLKIQPAKLEDSAVYLCASSPGTSGPYEQYFGPGTRLTVT.

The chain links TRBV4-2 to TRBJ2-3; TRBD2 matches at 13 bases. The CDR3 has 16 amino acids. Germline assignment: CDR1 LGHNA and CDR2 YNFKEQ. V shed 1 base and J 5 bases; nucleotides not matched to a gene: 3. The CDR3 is CASSQGGLAGRDTQYF. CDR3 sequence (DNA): TGTGCCAGCAGCCAAGGGGGACTAGCGGGAAGAGATACGCAGTATTTT.

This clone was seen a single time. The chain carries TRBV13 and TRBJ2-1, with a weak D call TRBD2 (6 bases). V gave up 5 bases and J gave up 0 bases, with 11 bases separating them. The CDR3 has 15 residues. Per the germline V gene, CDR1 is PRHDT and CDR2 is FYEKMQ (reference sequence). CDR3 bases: TGTGCCAGCAGCCAGACCGGGAGCTCCTACAATGAGCAGTTCTTC. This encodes CASSQTGSSYNEQFF.

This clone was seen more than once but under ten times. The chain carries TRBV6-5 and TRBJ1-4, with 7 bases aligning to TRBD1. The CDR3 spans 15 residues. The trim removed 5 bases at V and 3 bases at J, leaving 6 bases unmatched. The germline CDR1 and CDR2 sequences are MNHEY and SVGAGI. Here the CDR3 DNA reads TGTGCCAGCAGTCCCACACAGGGGCCTAATGAAAAACTGTTTTTT. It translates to CASSPTQGPNEKLFF.

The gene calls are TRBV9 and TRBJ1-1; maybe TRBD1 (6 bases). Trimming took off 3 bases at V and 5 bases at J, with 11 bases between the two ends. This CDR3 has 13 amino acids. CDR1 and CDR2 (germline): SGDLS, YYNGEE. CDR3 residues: CASSDGTNTEAFF. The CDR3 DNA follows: TGTGCCAGCAGCGATGGGACAAATACTGAAGCTTTCTTT.